The sequence of this T cell receptor beta chain was determined in a study of blood T cell repertoires in COVID-19 (dated by TCRdb to about 2020). In the study overall: Collaborator samples came from the United States, Italy and Spain and covered acute and convalescent phases of COVID-19. The prospective study material was composed of cDNA or gDNA derived from T cells, B-cell-depleted T cells, or PBMCs. The dataset comprised deeply sampled blood TCRbeta repertoires from subjects exposed to, actively infected with, or recovered from COVID-19. A freely available public database, intended as a resource for researchers studying the immune response to SARS-CoV-2, is where the repertoires were released. The samples were drawn from two sources: the first 160 participants of the ongoing ImmuneRACE study, and 1,254 subjects contributed by 6 global collaborators. A de-identified subject ID, COVID-19 status, age in years and sex were almost always included in the sample metadata. Where HLA class I and class II types were available, the types were taken from metadata supplied by the sample provider, not from assay-based typing. Study-level results and caveats: How much clinical and demographic metadata was included differed by source and by participant, and the metadata was provided uncurated.

This clone turned up a few times. The clone's antigen remains unknown. No clone much larger than this one lies a single base away; base qualities are absent. Taken from cysteine to phenylalanine, the CDR3 has 13 residues. Only the CDR3 DNA stays, 39 bases, in frame from base 1. From the germline V gene, CDR1 is ENHRY and CDR2 is SYGVKD. Trimming costs V 0 bases and J 9 bases, and their ends lie 9 bases apart. TCRbeta CDR3 regions were amplified from genomic DNA using the immunoSEQ Assay, a bias-controlled multiplex PCR. The authors' analysis ran thus. The number of nucleated cells in each sample was estimated by amplification of reference gene primers within the assay. Sequence reads were collapsed and filtered to measure the absolute abundance of every unique TCRbeta CDR3 rearrangement. For each sample, productive Simpson clonality was calculated by taking the square root of Simpson's diversity index across productive rearrangements. TCRdb provides this immuneACCESS table in a form limited to in-frame rearrangements. Some clones are lacking; in checked studies, under half of them reflect an unresolved V gene, and why the rest are absent is not known. V and J calls plus clone size are reproduced from that table; the DNA served to infer D and trimming. This sample gives around 150,000 clones in total; roughly 85% of them show up just once. Of the sample, about 3% falls within the top ten clones.

Collaborating institutions collected whole blood in K2EDTA tubes following their own protocols. Collaborator samples were shipped for TCRbeta analysis as frozen whole blood, isolated PBMCs, or DNA extracted from either sample type. This sequence originates from a human donor with acute or convalescent COVID-19. The donor label of this sample is uncertain. Recombination joined TRBV10-3 with TRBJ2-1; the D gene cannot be named for sure. Material: peripheral blood. The CDR3 region has the sequence CAISESAPGEQFF. The nucleotide sequence reads TGTGCCATCAGTGAGTCAGCCCCTGGTGAGCAGTTCTTC.